Described below is a single T cell receptor beta chain sequence and its context. Its antigen is still unknown. The entry originates in a study of graft-versus-host responses after intestinal transplantation. Study in general: Those transplanted obtained multivisceral, liver-intestinal, or isolated intestinal grafts. Study findings and constraints: Early post-transplant HvG declines showed an association with peak circulating GvH clone levels.

J lost 0 bases, V lost 1 base, and 3 bases had no gene match. Germline CDR1 is MGHRA and CDR2 is YSYEKL. The CDR3 contains 16 residues. The method was immunoSEQ multiplex PCR; TCRdb's version includes in-frame clones alone and lacks a portion of them. This sample yields 75,000 to 100,000 clones, of which over 85% are seen a single time; less than 0.5% belongs to the top ten. The chain employs TRBV4-1 and TRBJ2-7, with 10 bases lining up with TRBD2. The starting material was unstimulated CD8+ T cells sorted from spleen or lymph node cells, obtained before intestinal transplant. This TCR was recovered from a human donor who received an intestinal transplant. This chain's CDR3 is CASSQGVAGGSYEQYF. CDR3 DNA: TGCGCCAGCAGCCAAGGGGTAGCGGGAGGCTCCTACGAGCAGTACTTC.